The present T cell receptor (beta chain) was sequenced within a study of blood T cell repertoires in COVID-19. Authors' processing steps: Reference gene primer amplification in the assay estimated nucleated cell counts. The table came from immunoSEQ multiplex PCR; TCRdb's copy has only in-frame clones and leaves some out. V and J calls plus clone size are reproduced from that table; the DNA served to infer D and trimming. The profile covers about 240,000 clones, with around 89% appearing a single time and roughly 4% taken by the ten largest. V lost 9 bases to trimming and J lost 3 bases, with 6 bases between them. CDR1 and CDR2 from the germline V gene are SNHLY and FYNNEI. The CDR3 spans 10 residues.

Material for sequencing was PBMCs or T cells enriched from blood (not recorded which). The sequence came from a woman aged 25 to 39 who had recovered from COVID-19. The chain joins TRBV2 to TRBJ2-7; D is ambiguous. Written as DNA, the CDR3 is TGTGCCAGTCTAGACTACGAGCAGTACTTC. This translates into CASLDYEQYF. Supplemented by reference TRBV2 and TRBJ2-7, the full variable domain reads EPEVTQTPSHQVTQMGQEVILRCVPISNHLYFYWYRQILGQKVEFLVSFYNNEISEKSEIFDDQFSVERPDGSNFTLKIRSTKLEDSAMYFCASLDYEQYFGPGTRLTVT.